The next 6 T cell receptor beta chains were all read from a single sample in a study of blood T cell repertoires in COVID-19. Clones were sequenced by immunoSEQ multiplex PCR, and TCRdb holds only the in-frame ones, with some missing. The sample has 160,000 or so clones, around four fifths seen once. The sample comprised peripheral blood. All receptors derive from a man between 65 and 85 years old who had recovered from COVID-19.

This clone has just one count. The chain combines TRBV3-1 (or the pseudogene TRBV3-2) with TRBJ2-5, with 9 bases fitting TRBD1. CDR3 size: 16 residues. The V segment lost 0 bases and the J segment 6 bases; nucleotides outside the gene matches: 8. Germline loops: CDR1 LGHDT, CDR2 YNNKEL (reference sequence). The CDR3 region is CASSQDAGQGMKTQYF. CDR3 sequence (DNA): TGTGCCAGCAGCCAAGACGCGGGACAGGGTATGAAGACCCAGTACTTC.

CDR3 sequence (DNA): TGTGCCAGCAGCCCGTCGCAGGCCGATAATCAGCCCCAGCATTTT. Its protein product is CASSPSQADNQPQHF. This sequence joins TRBV7-9 and TRBJ1-5, with D uncertain. Germline V gives CDR1 SEHNR, CDR2 FQNEAQ (reference sequence). The CDR3 is 15 residues long. V was shortened by 5 bases and J by 4 bases, with 15 bases between the two germline ends.

In this sample, this clone turned up once. V and J are TRBV7-2 and TRBJ2-7, with 8 bases fitting TRBD2. Looked up from germline, CDR1 is SGHTA and CDR2 is FQGNSA. Trimming took 3 bases from V and 4 from J; bases not matched to a gene: 8. This CDR3 is built from 15 residues. The CDR3 reads CASSFGLAGLYEQYF. The CDR3 bases are TGTGCCAGCAGCTTCGGCCTAGCGGGTTTATACGAGCAGTACTTC.

The chain has TRBV28 and TRBJ2-1; TRBD2 matches at 16 bases. V was pared by 5 bases and J by 3 bases, with 7 bases of the junction left unmatched. Germline-derived CDR1 and CDR2 are MDHEN and SYDVKM. The CDR3 is 18 amino acids. The CDR3 bases are TGTGCCAGCAGTCCGGGGACTAGCGGGAGGGTGGACTACAATGAGCAGTTCTTC. Translation: CASSPGTSGRVDYNEQFF.

This clone appeared once. The chain combines TRBV3-1 (or the pseudogene TRBV3-2) with TRBJ2-7; 7 nucleotides agree with TRBD1. Unmatched junction bases numbered 9, after V lost 1 base and J lost 6 bases. Germline loops: CDR1 LGHDT, CDR2 YNNKEL (reference sequence). This CDR3 spans 15 amino acids. CDR3 in DNA: TGTGCCAGCAGCCAAGGTAGCGACAGGGTTTCCGAGCAGTACTTC. Amino acids: CASSQGSDRVSEQYF.

This clone was observed a few times. This rearrangement joins TRBV5-1 to TRBJ1-5; possibly TRBD1 for D (5 bases). The CDR3 consists of 15 residues. The V gene lost 0 bases and the J gene lost 0 bases, with 7 bases spanning the gap. Germline V lookup: CDR1 SGHRS, CDR2 YFSETQ. CDR3 sequence: CASSLEGYSNQPQHF. In DNA, the CDR3 is TGCGCCAGCAGCTTGGAGGGGTATAGCAATCAGCCCCAGCATTTT.